The 26 T cell receptor beta chains below come from one sample, sequenced in a study of T-cell memory formation after mild COVID-19. TCRdb ran MiXCR on the 5' RACE reads and lists one entry per CDR3 protein. The top ten hold around 2% of the sample, which has 130,000 to 150,000 distinct CDR3 sequences, 5.5% to 7% seen once. The sample taken for sequencing was PBMCs or a T cell subset sorted from them (not recorded which). Receptors originate from an adult woman who had mild COVID-19 (a few samples of this study predate the infection). Cell type and time point are not known.

The chain employs TRBV19 and TRBJ2-2; 9 bases map to TRBD2. The ends lost 9 bases at V and 1 base at J; junction bases unmatched: 6. Per germline, CDR1 LNHDA and CDR2 SQIVND (reference sequence). This CDR3 has 15 amino acids. CDR3 nucleotide sequence: TGTGCCAGCGGAATGCGGGGGGGGAACACCGGGGAGCTGTTTTTT. Protein sequence: CASGMRGGNTGELFF.

This clonotype was seen many times. The genes are TRBV4-2 and TRBJ2-1; either TRBD1 or TRBD2 may supply D (6 bases each). Germline V gene data show CDR1 as LGHNA and CDR2 as YNFKEQ. The CDR3 has 16 amino acids. V was clipped by 5 bases and J by 2 bases, with 16 bases between them. The CDR3 DNA reads TGTGCCAGCAGCACCCAAGGGGGGTCTGCCTACAATGAGCAGTTCTTC. This codes for CASSTQGGSAYNEQFF.

CDR3: CASFLTGGSEQFF. The CDR3 DNA is TGCGCCAGCTTCCTGACGGGGGGAAGTGAGCAGTTCTTC. The chain carries TRBV5-1 and TRBJ2-1, with 7 bases lining up with TRBD2. The CDR3 loop spans 13 amino acids. J was trimmed by 9 bases and V by 7 bases; bases with no gene match: 10. The V gene's germline CDR1 is SGHRS and CDR2 YFSETQ.

This chain joins TRBV6-5 and TRBJ2-2; 8 bases agree with TRBD1. The CDR3 has 14 residues. J was trimmed by 4 bases and V by 7 bases; bases with no gene match: 5. The V gene's germline CDR1 is MNHEY and CDR2 SVGAGI. CDR3 coding DNA: TGTGCCAGCACCCGAACAGGGGGCACCGGGGAGCTGTTTTTT. Its translation is CASTRTGGTGELFF.

This clonotype turned up a few times. This rearrangement joins TRBV5-4 to TRBJ2-7, with 7 bases matching TRBD1. The germline gives CDR1 SGHNT, CDR2 YYREEE (reference sequence). CDR3 length: 15 residues. The junction had 9 bases not matched to a gene; V was cut back by 1 base and J by 5 bases. For the CDR3, the DNA is TGTGCCAGCAGCTTGTCTTCGACAGGGCCCCACGAGCAGTACTTC. This gives the protein CASSLSSTGPHEQYF.

In this sample, this clonotype turned up many times. The chain carries TRBV9 and TRBJ1-4; D may be TRBD1 (5 bases). V lost 3 bases, J lost 7 bases, and 10 bases lay in between. From germline, CDR1 is SGDLS and CDR2 YYNGEE. This CDR3 comprises 13 residues. This CDR3 is CASSGGVGEKLFF. The CDR3 DNA follows: TGTGCCAGCAGCGGGGGGGTCGGTGAAAAACTGTTTTTT.

This rearrangement joins TRBV18 to TRBJ1-2, with D unclear. Trimming took off 3 bases at V and 5 bases at J, with 10 bases between the two ends. CDR3 length: 13 amino acids. Per the germline V gene, CDR1 is KGHSH and CDR2 is LQKENI. CDR3 nucleotides: TGTGCCAGCTCACCGGGTCAGCTATATGGCTACACCTTC. It yields the protein CASSPGQLYGYTF. The whole variable domain, filled in from reference TRBV18 and TRBJ1-2, reads NAGVMQNPRHLVRRRGQEARLRCSPMKGHSHVYWYRQLPEEGLKFMVYLQKENIIDESGMPKERFSAEFPKEGPSILRIQQVVRGDSAAYFCASSPGQLYGYTFGSGTRLTVV.

This clonotype was recorded a few times. The chain couples TRBV12-3 or TRBV12-4 to TRBJ2-2; 10 nucleotides line up with TRBD2. V dropped 7 bases and J dropped 3; count of bases not matched to a gene: 11. The CDR3 loop spans 17 amino acids. The CDR3, as DNA: TGTGCCAGCACCCTACCCCCAGCGGGAGGGGACACCGGGGAGCTGTTTTTT. Residues: CASTLPPAGGDTGELFF.

V gene TRBV4-2 combines with J gene TRBJ2-1; 7 positions match TRBD2. The CDR3 length is 17 residues. Unmatched junction bases numbered 9, after V lost 0 bases and J lost 4 bases. Looked up from germline, CDR1 is LGHNA and CDR2 is YNFKEQ. The CDR3 nucleotides read TGTGCCAGCAGCCAAGATCTGACGTCTAGCGGTTACAATGAGCAGTTCTTC. It yields the protein CASSQDLTSSGYNEQFF.

The CDR3 reads CASSYDSRYEQYF. CDR3 DNA: TGTGCCAGTAGTTATGACAGCCGCTACGAGCAGTACTTC. The chain has TRBV19 and TRBJ2-7, with a weak D call TRBD1 (5 bases). Germline CDR1 reads LNHDA; CDR2 reads SQIVND (reference sequence). V lost 5 bases to trimming and J lost 3 bases, with 11 bases between them. The CDR3 spans 13 residues.

This clonotype was recorded many times. The chain recombines TRBV7-8 with TRBJ1-6; D is undetermined. The germline CDR1 and CDR2 sequences are SGHVS and FQNEAQ. Trimming stripped 1 base from V and 6 bases from J, with 13 bases between. This CDR3 spans 16 amino acids. The CDR3 nucleotides read TGTGCCAGCAGCTTAGATAGACAAACCTCTAATTCACCCCTCCACTTT. Translating it yields CASSLDRQTSNSPLHF.

This clonotype was seen ten or more times. The chain couples TRBV6-5 to TRBJ2-3, with D possibly matching TRBD2 (6 bases). The germline V and J ends were trimmed by 6 bases and 4 bases, with 20 bases remaining between them. The CDR3 loop spans 16 amino acids. Germline CDR1 and CDR2: MNHEY and SVGAGI. The CDR3 loop reads CASRVNGPGGADTQYF. CDR3 DNA: TGTGCCAGCAGAGTAAACGGACCCGGCGGGGCAGATACGCAGTATTTT.

This chain connects TRBV3-1 to TRBJ1-1; D is undetermined. Germline CDR1 reads LGHDT; CDR2 reads YNNKEL (reference sequence). The V end lost 6 bases, the J end lost 1 base, and 9 bases lay between the germline ends. The CDR3 length is 13 residues. The CDR3 reads CASSPDGNTEAFF. Here the CDR3 DNA reads TGTGCCAGCAGTCCGGACGGGAACACTGAAGCTTTCTTT. The full variable domain, in which reference TRBV3-1 and TRBJ1-1 provide the parts outside the CDR3, is DTAVSQTPKYLVTQMGNDKSIKCEQNLGHDTMYWYKQDSKKFLKIMFSYNNKELIINETVPNRFSPKSPDKAHLNLHINSLELGDSAVYFCASSPDGNTEAFFGQGTRLTVV.

In its sample, this clonotype was seen many times. The gene calls are TRBV20-1 and TRBJ1-2; possible D gene TRBD1, 5 bases. Germline-derived CDR1 and CDR2 are DFQATT and SNEGSKA (reference sequence). This CDR3 is 14 amino acids long. The germline V and J ends were trimmed by 8 bases and 6 bases, with 22 bases remaining between them. The CDR3 nucleotides are TGCAGTCCGACCCTGGGGCAGGGAGTCAATGGCTACACCTTC. This translates into CSPTLGQGVNGYTF.

This clonotype was counted ten times or more. This CDR3 reads CASSSRPRAIGAKGYTF. CDR3 nucleotides: TGTGCCAGCAGTTCCCGCCCCAGGGCCATAGGGGCCAAGGGCTACACCTTC. The chain combines TRBV5-6 with TRBJ1-2; weak D call: TRBD1 (5 bases). CDR1 is SGHDT, CDR2 YYEEEE, per germline. CDR3 length equals 17 residues. V was pared by 5 bases and J by 8 bases, with 28 bases between.

A few counts support this clonotype. This chain joins TRBV7-9 and TRBJ2-2, with 14 bases lining up with TRBD2. The CDR3 covers 17 residues. Per germline, CDR1 SEHNR and CDR2 FQNEAQ (reference sequence). J gave up 12 bases and V 4 bases, and 13 bases lay outside the gene matches. CDR3 region: CASSSLETGLAGEQLFF. CDR3 nucleotides: TGTGCCAGCAGCTCCTTAGAAACGGGACTAGCGGGAGAGCAGCTGTTTTTT. The whole variable domain, remainder taken from reference TRBV7-9 and TRBJ2-2, is DTGVSQNPRHKITKRGQNVTFRCDPISEHNRLYWYRQTLGQGPEFLTYFQNEAQLEKSRLLSDRFSAERPKGSFSTLEIQRTEQGDSAMYLCASSSLETGLAGEQLFFGEGSRLTVL.

This clonotype was counted at least ten times. The CDR3 loop reads CSAPSRLTGELFF. The CDR3 region has the DNA TGCAGTGCGCCATCCAGGCTCACCGGGGAGCTGTTTTTT. The chain links TRBV20-1 to TRBJ2-2, with D hard to call. CDR3 length equals 13 residues. The ends were cut back, 6 bases at V and 4 bases at J, with 12 bases in the middle. The germline gives CDR1 DFQATT, CDR2 SNEGSKA (reference sequence).

By share, this clonotype counts as medium-sized (0.01 to 0.1%). This chain joins TRBV7-9 and TRBJ1-4; D is undetermined. Germline values: CDR1 SEHNR, CDR2 FQNEAQ (reference sequence). The ends were cut back, 6 bases at V and 6 bases at J, with 14 bases in the middle. The CDR3 is made up of 14 amino acids. For the CDR3, the DNA is TGTGCCAGCAGTCTCCGGAGGGAAGATGAAAAACTGTTTTTT. As protein: CASSLRREDEKLFF.

This clonotype showed up many times. CDR3 residues: CASSSGLFTDTQYF. The CDR3 nucleotides are TGTGCCAGCAGCTCCGGACTATTCACAGATACGCAGTATTTT. The chain couples TRBV7-3 to TRBJ2-3; possibly TRBD2 for D (6 bases). The germline gives CDR1 SGHTA, CDR2 FQGTGA. The CDR3 length is 14 residues. V was pared by 4 bases and J by 2 bases, with 10 bases between.

This clonotype was found many times. This rearrangement joins TRBV4-1 to TRBJ2-3; the match to TRBD2 covers 8 bases. Germline V gives CDR1 MGHRA, CDR2 YSYEKL. This CDR3 comprises 17 residues. The V gene end was trimmed by 1 base and the J gene end by 4 bases; junction bases not matched to a gene: 10. The CDR3 sequence: CASSQARGGRAADTQYF. DNA for the CDR3: TGCGCCAGCAGCCAAGCCCGGGGGGGCCGGGCGGCAGATACGCAGTATTTT.

This clonotype was observed many times. Written as DNA, the CDR3 is TGTGCCAGCAGTTTGGCCGGACAGGGCCCCTATGGCTACACCTTC. It yields the protein CASSLAGQGPYGYTF. This rearrangement joins TRBV27 to TRBJ1-2; 8 bases agree with TRBD1. V dropped 3 bases and J dropped 4; count of bases not matched to a gene: 7. Germline lookup yields CDR1 MNHEY and CDR2 SMNVEV (reference sequence). The CDR3 spans 15 residues.

This clonotype has only a few counts. The chain couples TRBV19 to TRBJ2-1; D is uncertain. Germline V gene data show CDR1 as LNHDA and CDR2 as SQIVND (reference sequence). Trimming took 1 base from V and 8 from J, leaving 15 bases between them. The CDR3 totals 15 residues. CDR3 loop: CASSIGPPRPHEQFF. CDR3 bases: TGTGCCAGTAGTATAGGACCACCCCGGCCCCATGAGCAGTTCTTC.

The chain uses TRBV20-1 and TRBJ2-4; D gene ambiguous. V was trimmed by 7 bases and J by 0 bases, leaving 13 bases between them. Germline V CDR1 and CDR2: DFQATT, SNEGSKA (reference sequence). The CDR3 runs to 14 residues. The CDR3, as DNA: TGCAGTGTTCCGGCCCTACTAGCCAAAAACATTCAGTACTTC. Its protein product is CSVPALLAKNIQYF.

The chain recombines TRBV4-1 with TRBJ1-4; no definite D call. Trimming pared 3 bases from V and 4 bases from J, leaving 12 bases between. This CDR3 has 15 residues. Germline V lookup: CDR1 MGHRA, CDR2 YSYEKL. Here the CDR3 reads CASSQGIGYNEKLFF. DNA of the CDR3: TGCGCCAGCAGCCAGGGAATAGGGTATAATGAAAAACTGTTTTTT.

In its sample, this clonotype was seen many times. The chain links TRBV12-3 or TRBV12-4 to TRBJ2-7, with 11 positions matching TRBD1. The V segment lost 2 bases and the J segment 2 bases; nucleotides outside the gene matches: 8. The CDR3 has 17 amino acids. The CDR3 reads CASSLRTGGVRPYEQYF. For the CDR3, the DNA is TGTGCCAGCAGTTTACGGACAGGGGGCGTCAGGCCCTACGAGCAGTACTTC.

This clonotype has a count of ten or more. The chain is built from TRBV7-2 and TRBJ2-2; TRBD1 matches at 9 bases. This CDR3 region has 17 residues. After removal of 5 bases from V and 6 bases from J, the junction contained 13 bases not matched to a gene. Germline assignment: CDR1 SGHTA and CDR2 FQGNSA. In DNA form, the CDR3 reads TGTGCCAGCAGCCTAATGGCCGGGACAGGGTACGCCGGGGAGCTGTTTTTT. Encoded protein: CASSLMAGTGYAGELFF.